Listed below are T cell receptor beta chains from one sample, sequenced in a study of cytomegalovirus exposure and HLA in healthy donors. Some clones are missing from TCRdb's copy, which holds only in-frame ones; the method was immunoSEQ multiplex PCR. The sample shows 120,000 or so clones, 55% to 75% of them seen only once. Sequences were obtained from PBMCs. The receptor source for this set is a man aged 25 to 45 in good health and CMV-seropositive. Each CDR3 is given with its conserved first and last residue. The order of the fields is J gene, V gene, clone size, CDR3 length, D gene, CDR3 DNA, CDR3 protein. D genes are given only for firm matches. The size entry is marked missing in some rows and otherwise reads once, few, many or a size class.

>TRBJ2-7|TRBV12-5|few|18|TRBD2
TGTGCTAGTGGACGCGGACTAGCGGGAAGGATCGGGTTCGGGGAGCAGTACTTC
CASGRGLAGRIGFGEQYF
>TRBJ2-7|TRBV29-1|NA|11|NA
TGCAGCGTTATTTCCGCGTCCGAGCAGTACTTC
CSVISASEQYF
>TRBJ2-2|TRBV7-3|NA|14|NA
TGTGCCAGCAGCCCAACAACGGGATCCGGGGAGCTGTTTTTT
CASSPTTGSGELFF
>TRBJ2-7|TRBV7-8|once|16|NA
TGTGCCAGCAGCTTAGCCATGTGGGAGTTTTCCTACGAGCAGTACTTC
CASSLAMWEFSYEQYF
>TRBJ2-5|TRBV12-5|NA|14|TRBD2
TGTGCTAGTGCCGATGGACTAGCGGGAGAGACCCAGTACTTC
CASADGLAGETQYF
>TRBJ2-7|TRBV28|NA|13|NA
TGTGCCAGCACCCCCCGAGGTCCCTACGAGCAGTACTTC
CASTPRGPYEQYF
>TRBJ2-2|TRBV2|once|17|TRBD2
TGTGCCAGCAGTGGGACTAGCGGGTTTTTCGGCACCGGGGAGCTGTTTTTT
CASSGTSGFFGTGELFF
>TRBJ1-2|TRBV15|NA|15|TRBD1
TGTGCCACCAGCAGGGACAGGGGGCTGTACTATGGCTACACCTTC
CATSRDRGLYYGYTF
>TRBJ2-2|TRBV11-2|NA|15|NA
TGTGCCAGCAGCTTTACCGGGAGTTTCACCGGGGAGCTGTTTTTT
CASSFTGSFTGELFF
>TRBJ2-2|TRBV7-8|NA|19|TRBD2
TGTGCCAGCACCGGGGGGACTAGCGGGAGTAGGCGGTGGACCGGGGAGCTGTTTTTT
CASTGGTSGSRRWTGELFF
>TRBJ2-7|TRBV5-1|NA|14|TRBD2
TGCGCCAGCAGCTTAGCGGGACTCATCTACGAGCAGTACTTC
CASSLAGLIYEQYF
>TRBJ2-7|TRBV19|NA|16|NA
TGTGCCAGTAGTTCACAGGGTCGGCCCCCCTCCTACGAGCAGTACTTC
CASSSQGRPPSYEQYF
>TRBJ2-3|TRBV10-3|NA|14|TRBD2
TGTGCCATCAGGGTAGCGGGAGGCACAGATACGCAGTATTTT
CAIRVAGGTDTQYF
>TRBJ1-2|TRBV6-1|NA|14|NA
TGTGCCAGCATTCCGGGGGGGAGGGGTAAGGGCTACACCTTC
CASIPGGRGKGYTF
>TRBJ2-3|TRBV4-2|NA|16|NA
TGTGCCAGCAGCCAAAGGGGTGACAGGAGACAGGATACGCAGTATTTT
CASSQRGDRRQDTQYF
>TRBJ1-2|TRBV5-5|NA|12|NA
TGTGCCAGCAGCTCGGAGGGGTATGGCTACACCTTC
CASSSEGYGYTF
>TRBJ1-2|TRBV4-1|NA|16|TRBD1
TGCGCCAGCAGCCAACCTAGACAGGGGCCCAACTATGGCTACACCTTC
CASSQPRQGPNYGYTF
>TRBJ2-7|TRBV4-1|NA|17|TRBD2
TGCGCCAGCAGCCAAGTTTTACCCGGGAGGGCTACCCACGAGCAGTACTTC
CASSQVLPGRATHEQYF
>TRBJ2-3|TRBV5-4|NA|16|TRBD2
TGTGCCAGCAGCTTGTTCTCTAGCGGGTTTACAGATACGCAGTATTTT
CASSLFSSGFTDTQYF
>TRBJ2-7|TRBV10-1|few|16|TRBD2
TGCGCCAGCAGTCAGGGACTAGCGGGCCCCTCCGGCGAGCAGTACTTC
CASSQGLAGPSGEQYF
>TRBJ2-5|TRBV5-1|NA|15|TRBD1
TGCGCCAGCAGCTTGCTCCGGACAGGTGGGGAGACCCAGTACTTC
CASSLLRTGGETQYF
>TRBJ2-7|TRBV5-4|NA|15|NA
TGTGCCAGCAGCCCGAGTGGGAGAAATCAATACGAGCAGTACTTC
CASSPSGRNQYEQYF
>TRBJ1-4|TRBV4-3|NA|16|NA
TGCGCCAGCAGCCAAGGAATCGATAGCGGACATGAAAAACTGTTTTTT
CASSQGIDSGHEKLFF
>TRBJ2-7|TRBV5-1|NA|11|NA
TGCGCCAGCAGCTTTAACTACGAGCAGTACTTC
CASSFNYEQYF
>TRBJ2-1|TRBV6-1|NA|13|NA
TGTGCCAGCACACCGGGAGAGTACAATGAGCAGTTCTTC
CASTPGEYNEQFF
>TRBJ1-5|TRBV5-8|few|14|TRBD1
TGTGCCAGCAGCAGGGACAGGGCGTTTCAGCCCCAGCATTTT
CASSRDRAFQPQHF
>TRBJ2-7|TRBV7-9|NA|12|NA
TGTGCCAGCGGAGGGAGCTCCTACGAGCAGTACTTC
CASGGSSYEQYF
>TRBJ2-7|TRBV5-6|NA|15|TRBD1
TGTGCCAGCAGCGCCTCCGGGACAGGGGTAAGGGGGCAGTACTTC
CASSASGTGVRGQYF
>TRBJ2-4|TRBV18|NA|14|TRBD2
TGTGCCAGCTCACCAACCGGGACTAGCGGGGTTCAGTACTTC
CASSPTGTSGVQYF
>TRBJ2-5|TRBV5-1|NA|15|TRBD2
TGCGCCAGCAGCTCTAATCTAGCGGATGAAGAGACCCAGTACTTC
CASSSNLADEETQYF
>TRBJ1-4|TRBV27|once|14|NA
TGTGCCAGCAGATATCAGGGGACTAATGAAAAACTGTTTTTT
CASRYQGTNEKLFF
>TRBJ2-1|TRBV5-1|NA|15|NA
TGCGCCAGCAGCCCCGACAGGATACCCTACAATGAGCAGTTCTTC
CASSPDRIPYNEQFF
>TRBJ1-2|TRBV29-1|NA|11|NA
TGCAGCGTCGTGGGGCACTATGGCTACACCTTC
CSVVGHYGYTF
>TRBJ1-1|TRBV27|few|15|TRBD1
TGTGCCAGCAGTATTAACAGGGGTGAGAACACTGAAGCTTTCTTT
CASSINRGENTEAFF
>TRBJ2-7|TRBV2|few|13|NA
TGTGCCAGCAGTACGGGACTGAACTACGAGCAGTACTTC
CASSTGLNYEQYF
>TRBJ1-4|TRBV6-6|NA|13|NA
TGTGCCGGGGCTCTGACAGAGAATGAAAAACTGTTTTTT
CAGALTENEKLFF
>TRBJ2-2|TRBV6-5|NA|16|NA
TGTGCCAGCAGTTACTTAGGGGGGGCTCACACCGGGGAGCTGTTTTTT
CASSYLGGAHTGELFF
>TRBJ1-1|TRBV6-6|NA|11|TRBD1
TGTGCCAGCAGTAGGGGACAGGAAGCTTTCTTT
CASSRGQEAFF
>TRBJ1-5|TRBV18|NA|15|NA
TGTGCCAGCTCACCACGCGTGGGCGGCAATCAGCCCCAGCATTTT
CASSPRVGGNQPQHF
>TRBJ1-2|TRBV27|few|13|NA
TGTGCCAGCAGTTTAAAGCCTAACTATGGCTACACCTTC
CASSLKPNYGYTF
>TRBJ2-5|TRBV5-1|NA|14|TRBD2
TGCGCCAGCAGCTTCAGCGGGAGCCAAGAGACCCAGTACTTC
CASSFSGSQETQYF
>TRBJ2-5|TRBV7-9|few|13|NA
TGTGCCAGCAGCTTGGTCAGGGAAGAGACCCAGTACTTC
CASSLVREETQYF
>TRBJ2-1|TRBV29-1|NA|18|TRBD2
TGCAGCGCACTCCTCGGGACTAGCGGGCATAGCTCCTACAATGAGCAGTTCTTC
CSALLGTSGHSSYNEQFF
>TRBJ2-7|TRBV27|NA|14|TRBD2
TGTGCCAGCAGTTTGGCAGCGGGAGCTTGGGAGCAGTACTTC
CASSLAAGAWEQYF
>TRBJ2-1|TRBV27|once|17|TRBD1
TGTGCCAGCGAAAAACAGGGGAAAAGCCGCTCCTACAATGAGCAGTTCTTC
CASEKQGKSRSYNEQFF
>TRBJ1-5|TRBV19|NA|16|NA
TGTGCCAGTAGTATAGATCAGGGTTTTAGCAATCAGCCCCAGCATTTT
CASSIDQGFSNQPQHF
>TRBJ2-7|TRBV7-2|NA|14|NA
TGTGCCAGCAGCCCTGGGGGGAGTCCCTACGAGCAGTACTTC
CASSPGGSPYEQYF
>TRBJ2-1|TRBV15|once|18|TRBD2
TGTGCCACCAGCAGCAGGACTAGCGGGAGGGCCTTGACCAATGAGCAGTTCTTC
CATSSRTSGRALTNEQFF
>TRBJ2-1|TRBV30|NA|14|TRBD1
TGTGCCTGGAGGGCGGCGGACAGGGTAGACGAGCAGTTCTTC
CAWRAADRVDEQFF
>TRBJ2-7|TRBV9|NA|15|NA
TGTGCCAGCAGCCCCCGGGGGACGACTAGGAACGAGCAGTACTTC
CASSPRGTTRNEQYF
>TRBJ1-1|TRBV6-1|few|13|NA
TGTGCCAGCAGTAGCACTCCGAACACTGAAGCTTTCTTT
CASSSTPNTEAFF